The 7 T cell receptor beta chains reported below all come from one sample, sequenced in a study of blood T cell repertoires in COVID-19. Data came from immunoSEQ multiplex PCR; TCRdb stores just in-frame clones and leaves some out. The data contain some 290,000 clones, roughly 85% of them seen just once; the ten biggest clones take up less than 6%. The specimen sequenced was peripheral blood. These receptor sequences come from a man in his sixties who had recovered from COVID-19.

This clone was counted a single time. The chain combines TRBV5-4 with TRBJ2-2; D gene unclear. The V end was cut by 0 bases, the J end by 5 bases, with 11 bases between. Germline V gene lookup returns CDR1 SGHNT and CDR2 YYREEE (reference sequence). CDR3 length: 15 amino acids. This chain's CDR3 is CASSLGTPNTGELFF. CDR3 nucleotide sequence: TGTGCCAGCAGCTTGGGAACCCCTAATACCGGGGAGCTGTTTTTT. The entire variable domain, with the rest obtained from reference TRBV5-4 and TRBJ2-2, is as follows: ETGVTQSPTHLIKTRGQQVTLRCSSQSGHNTVSWYQQALGQGPQFIFQYYREEENGRGNFPPRFSGLQFPNYSSELNVNALELDDSALYLCASSLGTPNTGELFFGEGSRLTVL.

The chain combines TRBV7-9 with TRBJ2-5, with D unresolved. V was cut by 1 base and J by 4 bases, with 13 bases left in between. The CDR3 consists of 15 residues. The germline gives CDR1 SEHNR, CDR2 FQNEAQ (reference sequence). CDR3 sequence reads: CASSLVAVGRETQYF. CDR3 sequence (DNA): TGTGCCAGCAGCTTAGTTGCGGTAGGTCGAGAGACCCAGTACTTC. Drawing the rest from reference TRBV7-9 and TRBJ2-5, the complete variable domain is DTGVSQNPRHKITKRGQNVTFRCDPISEHNRLYWYRQTLGQGPEFLTYFQNEAQLEKSRLLSDRFSAERPKGSFSTLEIQRTEQGDSAMYLCASSLVAVGRETQYFGPGTRLLVL.

The J gene is TRBJ2-7, the V gene TRBV5-6; tentatively, D is TRBD2 (6 bases). Germline V gives CDR1 SGHDT, CDR2 YYEEEE. V lost 5 bases and J 5 bases, leaving 20 bases between the germline ends. There are 15 residues in the CDR3. CDR3 protein: CASRAAFGRVHEQYF. CDR3 nucleotide sequence: TGTGCCAGCAGGGCGGCGTTCGGGAGAGTCCACGAGCAGTACTTC.

This clone was seen a handful of times. The rearrangement uses TRBV5-1 and TRBJ2-7; TRBD2 matches at 13 bases. This CDR3 has 16 residues. The junction had 7 bases not matched to a gene; V was cut back by 4 bases and J by 3 bases. Germline CDR1 reads SGHRS; CDR2 reads YFSETQ. CDR3 in amino acids: CASSKTLAGGLYEQYF. Here the CDR3 DNA reads TGCGCCAGCAGCAAAACACTAGCGGGAGGGCTCTACGAGCAGTACTTC.

The chain carries TRBV19 and TRBJ2-7; the D gene is possibly TRBD2 (6 bases). CDR1 is LNHDA, CDR2 SQIVND, per germline (reference sequence). The CDR3 is 14 amino acids. Trimming shortened V by 8 bases and J by 2 bases, and 16 bases separated the two germline ends. DNA of the CDR3: TGTGCCAGTCGGGACCCCGGGACTGCCTACGAGCAGTACTTC. Its translation is CASRDPGTAYEQYF.

The rearrangement joins TRBV5-1 to TRBJ1-1; the D gene is possibly TRBD1 (6 bases). The V end was cut by 4 bases, the J end by 4 bases, with 14 bases between. The length of the CDR3 is 14 residues. Per the germline V gene, CDR1 is SGHRS and CDR2 is YFSETQ. The CDR3 reads CASSREAGATEAFF. CDR3 DNA sequence: TGCGCCAGCAGCCGGGAGGCAGGGGCCACTGAAGCTTTCTTT.

This clone appeared a few times. This chain links TRBV5-6 with TRBJ1-3; no reliable D call. The germline V gene has CDR1 SGHDT and CDR2 YYEEEE. V lost 0 bases, J lost 3 bases, and 13 bases lay in between. CDR3 length equals 16 residues. CDR3 protein: CASSLEPRGYGNTIYF. The DNA for the CDR3 is TGTGCCAGCAGCTTGGAGCCGAGAGGATATGGAAACACCATATATTTT.